Shown below are 2 T cell receptor beta chains from a single sample sequenced in a study of identifying expanded T cells in peripheral blood (dated by TCRdb to the late 2010s). Library creation used the immunoSEQ multiplex PCR assay. TCRdb retrieved this table from immuneACCESS and kept in-frame rearrangements only. Not all clones are present; in checked studies, unresolved V genes account for under half, and no reason is known for the remainder. The sample data list about 80,000 clones, and more than 75% of these were observed just once. Of the sample, 15% to 20% falls within the top ten clones. Material: blood. The receptors originated from a person aged 18 to 70 in good health.

The chain links TRBV5-1 to TRBJ2-7, with D perhaps TRBD1 (6 bases). The CDR3 loop spans 14 amino acids. The germline gives CDR1 SGHRS, CDR2 YFSETQ. V was cut by 2 bases and J by 1 base, with 10 bases left in between. The CDR3 coding sequence is TGCGCCAGCAGCTTATCGGACAGTTCCTACGAGCAGTACTTC. Translation: CASSLSDSSYEQYF.

J is TRBJ1-2 and V is TRBV2; weak D call: TRBD1 (6 bases). The germline V and J ends were trimmed by 1 base and 4 bases, with 13 bases remaining between them. The CDR3 extends over 15 amino acids. The germline V gene has CDR1 SNHLY and CDR2 FYNNEI. CDR3 DNA sequence: TGTGCCAGCAGTGAAGTAACAGGGCCGAGCTATGGCTACACCTTC. This encodes CASSEVTGPSYGYTF.